This is a list of T cell receptor beta chains from one sample in a study of blood T cell repertoires in COVID-19. Data came from immunoSEQ multiplex PCR; TCRdb stores just in-frame clones and leaves some out. The top ten hold 0.87% of the sample, which has a few hundred thousand clones, roughly 84% seen once. The sample consisted of peripheral blood. The receptors here all came from a human donor with COVID-19, enrolled during active disease. The donor label of this sample is uncertain. The CDR3 runs from the conserved cysteine through the conserved F or W. Fields, in order: CDR3 length, D gene, clone size, J gene, V gene, CDR3 protein, CDR3 DNA. A D gene is named only where the DNA matches it firmly. Part of the rows lack a size; the others show once, few, many or a class for expanded clones.

14 | . | . | TRBJ1-6 | TRBV7-2 | CASSLVPEGSPLHF | TGTGCCAGCAGCTTAGTTCCAGAGGGTTCACCCCTCCACTTT
13 | . | . | TRBJ1-5 | TRBV19 | CASSISRGKPQHF | TGTGCCAGTAGTATTTCTAGAGGAAAGCCCCAGCATTTT
14 | . | . | TRBJ1-6 | TRBV25-1 | CASGSDKGNSPLHF | TGTGCCAGCGGCTCGGACAAGGGTAATTCACCCCTCCACTTT
15 | . | . | TRBJ2-3 | TRBV9 | CASSVDYYSTDTQYF | TGTGCCAGCAGCGTAGACTATTATAGCACAGATACGCAGTATTTT
13 | . | . | TRBJ1-6 | TRBV2 | CASRERENSPLHF | TGTGCCAGCAGGGAAAGGGAGAATTCACCCCTCCACTTT
13 | TRBD2 | few | TRBJ2-3 | TRBV7-2 | CASSTSGRHTQYF | TGTGCCAGCAGCACAAGCGGGAGGCATACGCAGTATTTT
16 | . | . | TRBJ1-3 | TRBV4-1 | CASSQEASSSGNTIYF | TGCGCCAGCAGCCAAGAGGCCTCTAGCTCTGGAAACACCATATATTTT
15 | TRBD1 | . | TRBJ1-4 | TRBV28 | CASSPTGAANEKLFF | TGTGCCAGCAGTCCCACAGGGGCGGCTAATGAAAAACTGTTTTTT
13 | . | . | TRBJ1-1 | TRBV2 | CASSLKGGTEAFF | TGTGCCAGCAGCCTAAAAGGGGGCACTGAAGCTTTCTTT
17 | TRBD1 | . | TRBJ1-2 | TRBV29-1 | CSVEVEGTGGHNYGYTF | TGCAGCGTTGAAGTGGAGGGGACAGGGGGCCATAACTATGGCTACACCTTC
12 | . | . | TRBJ1-2 | TRBV28 | CASSPTFYGYTF | TGTGCCAGCAGTCCGACTTTCTATGGCTACACCTTC
14 | . | . | TRBJ2-7 | TRBV11-3 | CASSLEPGSYEQYF | TGTGCCAGCAGCTTAGAGCCAGGCTCCTACGAGCAGTACTTC
14 | TRBD1 | . | TRBJ1-1 | TRBV6-5 | CASSRGGGAAEAFF | TGTGCCAGCAGTCGAGGGGGCGGGGCGGCTGAAGCTTTCTTT
16 | . | . | TRBJ2-3 | TRBV7-8 | CASSLGPLGGTDTQYF | TGTGCCAGCAGCTTAGGGCCCCTGGGGGGTACAGATACGCAGTATTTT
13 | . | . | TRBJ1-6 | TRBV27 | CASRLRSRSPLHF | TGTGCCAGCAGACTACGCTCCCGTTCACCCCTCCACTTT
15 | . | . | TRBJ2-2 | TRBV7-6 | CASSLAGGHTGELFF | TGTGCCAGCAGCTTAGCGGGGGGGCACACCGGGGAGCTGTTTTTT
14 | . | . | TRBJ2-1 | TRBV9 | CASSVARGASRQFF | TGTGCCAGCAGCGTAGCCAGGGGTGCGAGTAGGCAGTTCTTC
21 | TRBD1 | . | TRBJ1-1 | TRBV5-1 | CASSRTGTGLVVRDLNTEAFF | TGCGCCAGCAGCCGCACCGGGACAGGGTTGGTAGTTCGTGATTTGAACACTGAAGCTTTCTTT
15 | . | . | TRBJ2-7 | TRBV27 | CASSSEPGHLYEQYF | TGTGCCAGCAGTTCCGAACCGGGACACCTCTACGAGCAGTACTTC
14 | . | few | TRBJ1-2 | TRBV6-6 | CASSYSQTDYGYTF | TGTGCCAGCAGTTACTCGCAGACAGACTATGGCTACACCTTC
14 | . | . | TRBJ1-6 | TRBV2 | CASSGPNLGSPLHF | TGTGCCAGCAGTGGACCCAATCTAGGATCACCCCTCCACTTT
18 | TRBD2 | . | TRBJ2-1 | TRBV28 | CASSRLAGFNRGAVEQFF | TGTGCCAGCAGCCGACTAGCGGGATTCAATAGAGGGGCTGTTGAGCAGTTCTTC
15 | TRBD1 | . | TRBJ1-5 | TRBV28 | CASSLGQGGRQPQHF | TGTGCCAGCAGTCTGGGACAGGGAGGAAGGCAGCCCCAGCATTTT
14 | . | . | TRBJ1-1 | TRBV2 | CASSVRVMNTEAFF | TGTGCCAGCAGTGTGAGAGTTATGAACACTGAAGCTTTCTTT
17 | . | . | TRBJ1-2 | TRBV28 | CASSSHAPVDRGYGYTF | TGTGCCAGCAGTTCGCATGCCCCCGTAGACCGGGGCTATGGCTACACCTTC
15 | . | . | TRBJ2-1 | TRBV7-2 | CASSPAPRFYNEQFF | TGTGCCAGCAGCCCCGCCCCCCGGTTCTACAATGAGCAGTTCTTC
15 | . | . | TRBJ1-5 | TRBV12-5 | CASGLTVGRNQPQHF | TGTGCTAGTGGTTTGACCGTGGGGCGCAATCAGCCCCAGCATTTT
17 | . | few | TRBJ1-3 | TRBV6-2/TRBV6-3 | CASSYFPPTSSGNTIYF | TGTGCCAGCAGTTACTTCCCCCCAACTTCGTCTGGAAACACCATATATTTT
18 | TRBD1 | . | TRBJ1-2 | TRBV25-1 | CASSNSGTGGLFGYGYTF | TGTGCCAGCAGTAATTCCGGGACAGGGGGCTTGTTCGGCTATGGCTACACCTTC
14 | TRBD2 | . | TRBJ2-1 | TRBV19 | CASSRAGTYNEQFF | TGTGCCAGTAGCCGAGCGGGAACATACAATGAGCAGTTCTTC
15 | TRBD1 | . | TRBJ1-1 | TRBV3-1/TRBV3-2 | CASSQDPQGAAEAFF | TGTGCCAGCAGCCAAGATCCCCAGGGGGCGGCTGAAGCTTTCTTT
14 | . | many | TRBJ1-5 | TRBV5-1 | CASSLNQGNQPQHF | TGCGCCAGCAGCTTGAATCAGGGCAATCAGCCCCAGCATTTT
17 | TRBD2 | . | TRBJ2-1 | TRBV10-2 | CASSESWREGRKDEQFF | TGCGCCAGCAGTGAGTCGTGGCGGGAGGGCCGGAAGGATGAGCAGTTCTTC
15 | TRBD2 | . | TRBJ2-1 | TRBV19 | CASARGAGGDNEQFF | TGTGCCAGTGCGAGGGGTGCGGGAGGGGACAATGAGCAGTTCTTC
16 | . | . | TRBJ2-1 | TRBV6-2/TRBV6-3 | CASSHRGEMLYNEQFF | TGTGCCAGCAGTCACCGGGGAGAGATGTTATACAATGAGCAGTTCTTC
14 | . | . | TRBJ1-2 | TRBV6-1 | CASSERSGLYGYTF | TGTGCCAGCAGTGAAAGGAGCGGCCTCTATGGCTACACCTTC
14 | . | few | TRBJ1-2 | TRBV19 | CASSIDGQNYGYTF | TGTGCCAGTAGTATAGATGGGCAAAACTATGGCTACACCTTC
14 | TRBD2 | . | TRBJ2-7 | TRBV5-6 | CASSWGLAGLEQYF | TGTGCCAGCAGCTGGGGGCTAGCGGGTTTGGAGCAGTACTTC
13 | TRBD1 | . | TRBJ2-1 | TRBV5-1 | CASSRDRVNEQFF | TGCGCCAGCAGCCGGGACAGGGTTAATGAGCAGTTCTTC
15 | . | . | TRBJ1-1 | TRBV4-2 | CASSQDAQVNTEAFF | TGTGCCAGCAGCCAAGACGCACAGGTGAACACTGAAGCTTTCTTT
17 | . | . | TRBJ2-3 | TRBV9 | CASSVRASAWRTDTQYF | TGTGCCAGCAGCGTAAGGGCTAGCGCCTGGAGGACAGATACGCAGTATTTT
18 | . | once | TRBJ2-7 | TRBV10-1 | CASGVKDSEPPRAYEQYF | TGCGCCAGCGGAGTGAAAGACAGCGAGCCCCCCAGGGCCTACGAGCAGTACTTC
14 | . | . | TRBJ2-7 | TRBV7-8 | CASSHFREMYEQYF | TGTGCCAGCAGCCACTTCCGGGAGATGTACGAGCAGTACTTC
15 | TRBD1 | . | TRBJ2-7 | TRBV28 | CASSLPGTGAYEQYF | TGTGCCAGCAGTTTGCCGGGGACAGGGGCCTACGAGCAGTACTTC
14 | . | . | TRBJ1-5 | TRBV5-6 | CASSYSNSNQPQHF | TGTGCCAGCAGCTACAGCAATAGCAATCAGCCCCAGCATTTT
13 | . | . | TRBJ2-7 | TRBV6-5 | CASSRDNSYEQYF | TGTGCCAGCAGTCGTGACAACTCCTACGAGCAGTACTTC
14 | TRBD1 | once | TRBJ1-3 | TRBV10-1 | CASGRGPSGNTIYF | TGCGCCAGCGGCAGGGGGCCCTCTGGAAACACCATATATTTT
15 | . | . | TRBJ2-1 | TRBV6-5 | CASSYGTISYNEQFF | TGTGCCAGCAGTTACGGTACAATCTCCTACAATGAGCAGTTCTTC
16 | TRBD1 | . | TRBJ1-5 | TRBV7-8 | CASSLGTAPRRQPQHF | TGTGCCAGCAGCCTTGGGACAGCTCCTCGGCGGCAGCCCCAGCATTTT
14 | TRBD2 | . | TRBJ2-1 | TRBV7-6 | CASTVGLADNEQFF | TGTGCCAGCACCGTCGGACTAGCGGACAATGAGCAGTTCTTC
15 | . | . | TRBJ2-7 | TRBV10-3 | CAISEPRDLSYEQYF | TGTGCCATCAGTGAGCCTCGGGACTTATCCTACGAGCAGTACTTC
16 | TRBD2 | few | TRBJ2-2 | TRBV30 | CAWSAGLAGNTGELFF | TGTGCCTGGAGTGCGGGACTAGCGGGGAACACCGGGGAGCTGTTTTTT
14 | TRBD1 | . | TRBJ2-5 | TRBV9 | CASSARQGAETQYF | TGTGCCAGCAGCGCTCGACAGGGGGCGGAGACCCAGTACTTC
14 | . | few | TRBJ2-1 | TRBV19 | CASSTRGSYNEQFF | TGTGCCAGTAGTACCCGGGGGTCCTACAATGAGCAGTTCTTC
16 | TRBD2 | once | TRBJ2-1 | TRBV6-6 | CASTKVSLAGGNEQFF | TGTGCCAGCACCAAGGTTTCACTAGCGGGAGGCAATGAGCAGTTCTTC
16 | . | . | TRBJ2-6 | TRBV9 | CASTQEGTSGANVLTF | TGTGCCAGCACTCAGGAGGGGACCTCTGGGGCCAACGTCCTGACTTTC
16 | . | once | TRBJ2-2 | TRBV4-3 | CASRGADGANTGELFF | TGCGCCAGCAGGGGGGCGGACGGTGCGAACACCGGGGAGCTGTTTTTT
14 | TRBD1 | once | TRBJ2-7 | TRBV7-3 | CASSLGTGVSEQYF | TGTGCCAGCAGCTTAGGGACAGGGGTCAGCGAGCAGTACTTC
14 | TRBD2 | . | TRBJ2-1 | TRBV29-1 | CSADTSGRYNEQFF | TGCAGCGCTGACACTAGCGGGAGGTACAATGAGCAGTTCTTC